Presented here are 2 T cell receptor beta chains from one specimen sequenced in a study of control samples from healthy donors and cancer patients. Data came from immunoSEQ multiplex PCR; TCRdb stores just in-frame clones and leaves some out. This sample has 150,000 to 200,000 clones; about nine tenths occur once, and the top ten carry approximately 1.5%. The material sequenced was blood. The receptors were gathered from a woman aged 25-40 years in good health.

CDR3 in amino acids: CASSLADGLNSPLHF. In DNA form, the CDR3 reads TGTGCCAGCAGCTTAGCGGATGGGCTTAATTCACCCCTCCACTTT. The chain uses TRBV7-8 and TRBJ1-6; no firm D call. V lost 0 bases, J lost 6 bases, and 9 bases lay in between. Germline CDR1 and CDR2: SGHVS and FQNEAQ. The CDR3 has 15 residues.

The CDR3: CASRVLNTEAFF. CDR3 in DNA: TGTGCCAGCAGAGTACTGAACACTGAAGCTTTCTTT. J is TRBJ1-1 and V is TRBV7-9; D unclear. CDR3 length: 12 residues. Germline-derived CDR1 and CDR2 are SEHNR and FQNEAQ (reference sequence). V lost 6 bases and J 0 bases, leaving 5 bases between the germline ends.